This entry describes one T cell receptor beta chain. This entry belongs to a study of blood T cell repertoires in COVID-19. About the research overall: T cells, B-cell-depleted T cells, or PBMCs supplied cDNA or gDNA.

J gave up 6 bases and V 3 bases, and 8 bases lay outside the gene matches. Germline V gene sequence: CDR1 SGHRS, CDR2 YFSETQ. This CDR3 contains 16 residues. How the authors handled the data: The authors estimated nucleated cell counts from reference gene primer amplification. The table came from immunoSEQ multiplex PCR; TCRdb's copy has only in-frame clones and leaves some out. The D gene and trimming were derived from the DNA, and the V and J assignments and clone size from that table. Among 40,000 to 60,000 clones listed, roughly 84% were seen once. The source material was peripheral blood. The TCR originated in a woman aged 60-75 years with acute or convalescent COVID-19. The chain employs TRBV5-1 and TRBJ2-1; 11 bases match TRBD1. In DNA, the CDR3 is TGCGCCAGCAGCTCCGGACAGGGGGCAGGGAGCAATGAGCAGTTCTTC. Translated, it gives CASSSGQGAGSNEQFF.